The T cell receptor beta chain described here comes from a study of cytomegalovirus exposure and HLA in healthy donors (dated by TCRdb to about 2017). Looking at the study overall: According to a later analysis, one platform produced both the roughly 120 validation repertoires and the 670 or so repertoires of the first cohort. High-throughput TCR immunosequencing, statistical association of individual TCRs with disease status, and machine learning were combined to predict cytomegalovirus infection status. The study was designed to test whether signatures of past pathogen exposure could be identified by cataloging public T cell receptors. In addition to the first cohort of hundreds of subjects, a separate validation cohort of 120 different subjects was used. What the study reported, not specific to this receptor: According to the authors, the approach could potentially be generalized to other disease states and immunological phenotypes. A total of some 180 TCR beta chains were listed by the study as associated with cytomegalovirus. Of the cluster scores, around 95% were above 0 in a later analysis, which found that TCRs clustered in the first cohort also tended to co-occur in the 120 or so validation repertoires. The validation cohort had no HLA typing available for a later analysis, so co-occurrence within that cohort was assessed over all 120 or so repertoires. In vitro tests confirmed that a few of the cytomegalovirus-associated TCR beta chains recognize cytomegalovirus antigens. While some public TCRs were present in many individuals, most TCR sequences turned up only very rarely across donors. The classifier was reported to diagnose cytomegalovirus status with high specificity and sensitivity in both the original and validation cohorts.

Libraries were built with the immunoSEQ multiplex PCR assay. The study's processing was this. A statistical classification framework was developed to diagnose cytomegalovirus status using the catalog of TCR beta chain sequences. Not all clones reach the TCRdb copy of this immuneACCESS table, which keeps in-frame sequences only. Checked studies attribute under half of the gap to unresolved V genes and leave the rest unexplained. Clone size and the V and J calls come from that table; the DNA yielded D and trimming. The sample records more than 95,000 clones, roughly nine tenths of which are singletons. The ten largest account for around 1.2% of the sample. The donors belonged to the validation cohort of about 120 subjects, which was separate from the 666-subject first cohort. The germline V gene sets CDR1 to SGHTA and CDR2 to FQGNSA. The junction shows trimming of 4 bases on V and 5 bases on J, and the gene matches do not reach 8 bases of it. From its cysteine to its phenylalanine, the CDR3 spans 15 amino acids. Solely the CDR3 DNA is kept, with 45 bases framed from the first base.

Comments on this clone: The target of this receptor is not known. Base qualities are missing; no much larger clone stands one base away.

Input material: PBMCs. The sequence links TRBV7-2 to TRBJ2-7; 10 junctional bases match TRBD2. The sequence was collected from a woman younger than 35 in good health and CMV-seronegative. The DNA sequence is as follows: TGTGCCAGCAGCTCGCCGGGACTAGCGTCCCACGAGCAGTACTTC. It encodes CASSSPGLASHEQYF. The variable domain in full, with residues beyond the CDR3 obtained from the reference TRBV7-2 and TRBJ2-7 genes, is GAGVSQSPSNKVTEKGKDVELRCDPISGHTALYWYRQSLGQGLEFLIYFQGNSAPDKSGLPSDRFSAERTGGSVSTLTIQRTQQEDSAVYLCASSSPGLASHEQYFGPGTRLTVT.